The T cell receptor beta chain under discussion was sequenced for a study of PD-L1 blockade in urothelial cancer. Across the whole study: Patients went on atezolizumab in the mid-2010s, receiving 1,200 mg intravenously every 3 weeks. Points from the study as a whole: At the 3-week point, tumor-associated blood clones expanded more in durable-benefit patients. Sub-median blood TCR clonality before treatment predicted longer survival.

The method was immunoSEQ multiplex PCR; TCRdb's version includes in-frame clones alone and lacks a portion of them. The sample has 70,000 to 75,000 clones; about 83% are singletons. On this clone itself: Antigen unknown.

Trimming cost V 7 bases and J 5 bases; bases outside gene matches: 4. Per germline, CDR1 SQVTM and CDR2 ANQGSEA. The CDR3 consists of 11 residues. The time point denotes: pretreatment peripheral blood. Patients' urothelial carcinoma was locally advanced or metastatic. V is TRBV29-1 and J is TRBJ2-5; 7 nucleotides line up with TRBD2. Here the sequenced sample was PBMCs, taken around atezolizumab (anti-PD-L1) treatment. This clonotype was sampled from a woman aged 70-85 years with urothelial cancer. The CDR3 here is CSAGGGETQYF. CDR3 DNA sequence: TGCAGCGCGGGGGGAGGCGAGACCCAGTACTTC.